This is a list of T cell receptor beta chains from one sample in a study of control samples from healthy donors and cancer patients. The repertoire was sequenced with immunoSEQ multiplex PCR; TCRdb's copy has only in-frame clones and lacks some. The sample lists 150,000 to 200,000 clones, roughly 90% seen once, with about 1.4% in the top ten. Sequencing used blood. The receptors were sampled from a woman aged 45-65 years in good health. Each CDR3 is given with its conserved first and last residue.

TRBJ2-7 | TRBV18 | 15 | CASSPRQGTSYEQYF
TRBJ1-5 | TRBV6-6 | 15 | CASSYGDRPEQPQHF
TRBJ2-5 | TRBV4-1 | 15 | CASSQEASNGETQYF
TRBJ1-2 | TRBV30 | 19 | CAWSVIRDTFRGPNYGYTF
TRBJ1-1 | TRBV2 | 16 | CASITVRGMGNTEAFF
TRBJ1-5 | TRBV29-1 | 14 | CSVSTDGYNQPQHF
TRBJ2-3 | TRBV28 | 18 | CASSLTLAGGGSADTQYF
TRBJ2-3 | TRBV5-4 | 15 | CASSLISGSTDTQYF
TRBJ1-1 | TRBV7-2 | 13 | CASSLEVLSQAFF
TRBJ1-1 | TRBV11-2 | 13 | CASSLDQGTEAFF
TRBJ1-2 | TRBV12-3/TRBV12-4 | 13 | CASSGQGRTGYTF
TRBJ2-5 | TRBV4-2 | 15 | CASSQERGAGETQYF
TRBJ2-1 | TRBV6-6 | 14 | CASRMAGGASEQFF
TRBJ1-2 | TRBV18 | 14 | CASSPWARRGGYTF
TRBJ1-3 | TRBV10-3 | 14 | CASKTGDSGNTIYF
TRBJ2-5 | TRBV5-4 | 15 | CASSLTSGVQETQYF
TRBJ2-1 | TRBV14 | 18 | CASSQKRTLTHLYNEQFF
TRBJ2-2 | TRBV5-1 | 16 | CASSLEPQVTTGELFF
TRBJ1-4 | TRBV24-1 | 15 | CATSDSGLLNEKLFF
TRBJ1-3 | TRBV11-1 | 14 | CASSPTGSGNTIYF
TRBJ2-7 | TRBV5-4 | 13 | CASSFMGTPEQYF
TRBJ1-2 | TRBV10-3 | 14 | CAISERGGDYGYTF
TRBJ1-1 | TRBV6-5 | 13 | CASSRDGYTEAFF
TRBJ2-7 | TRBV19 | 14 | CASSGRGGSYEQYF
TRBJ2-5 | TRBV3-1/TRBV3-2 | 15 | CASSPDRGARETQYF
TRBJ1-1 | TRBV5-1 | 16 | CASSLYQGIGGTEAFF
TRBJ2-5 | TRBV18 | 12 | CASSPPGETQYF
TRBJ1-1 | TRBV3-1/TRBV3-2 | 14 | CASSPQPGFTEAFF
TRBJ1-4 | TRBV10-3 | 11 | CAIAGGEKLFF
TRBJ2-5 | TRBV10-1 | 16 | CATSAREGQPKETQYF
TRBJ1-4 | TRBV5-6 | 12 | CASSLVSGQLSF
TRBJ2-2 | TRBV5-1 | 15 | CASSLTPENTGELFF
TRBJ1-2 | TRBV3-1/TRBV3-2 | 15 | CASSQDPTALGGYTF